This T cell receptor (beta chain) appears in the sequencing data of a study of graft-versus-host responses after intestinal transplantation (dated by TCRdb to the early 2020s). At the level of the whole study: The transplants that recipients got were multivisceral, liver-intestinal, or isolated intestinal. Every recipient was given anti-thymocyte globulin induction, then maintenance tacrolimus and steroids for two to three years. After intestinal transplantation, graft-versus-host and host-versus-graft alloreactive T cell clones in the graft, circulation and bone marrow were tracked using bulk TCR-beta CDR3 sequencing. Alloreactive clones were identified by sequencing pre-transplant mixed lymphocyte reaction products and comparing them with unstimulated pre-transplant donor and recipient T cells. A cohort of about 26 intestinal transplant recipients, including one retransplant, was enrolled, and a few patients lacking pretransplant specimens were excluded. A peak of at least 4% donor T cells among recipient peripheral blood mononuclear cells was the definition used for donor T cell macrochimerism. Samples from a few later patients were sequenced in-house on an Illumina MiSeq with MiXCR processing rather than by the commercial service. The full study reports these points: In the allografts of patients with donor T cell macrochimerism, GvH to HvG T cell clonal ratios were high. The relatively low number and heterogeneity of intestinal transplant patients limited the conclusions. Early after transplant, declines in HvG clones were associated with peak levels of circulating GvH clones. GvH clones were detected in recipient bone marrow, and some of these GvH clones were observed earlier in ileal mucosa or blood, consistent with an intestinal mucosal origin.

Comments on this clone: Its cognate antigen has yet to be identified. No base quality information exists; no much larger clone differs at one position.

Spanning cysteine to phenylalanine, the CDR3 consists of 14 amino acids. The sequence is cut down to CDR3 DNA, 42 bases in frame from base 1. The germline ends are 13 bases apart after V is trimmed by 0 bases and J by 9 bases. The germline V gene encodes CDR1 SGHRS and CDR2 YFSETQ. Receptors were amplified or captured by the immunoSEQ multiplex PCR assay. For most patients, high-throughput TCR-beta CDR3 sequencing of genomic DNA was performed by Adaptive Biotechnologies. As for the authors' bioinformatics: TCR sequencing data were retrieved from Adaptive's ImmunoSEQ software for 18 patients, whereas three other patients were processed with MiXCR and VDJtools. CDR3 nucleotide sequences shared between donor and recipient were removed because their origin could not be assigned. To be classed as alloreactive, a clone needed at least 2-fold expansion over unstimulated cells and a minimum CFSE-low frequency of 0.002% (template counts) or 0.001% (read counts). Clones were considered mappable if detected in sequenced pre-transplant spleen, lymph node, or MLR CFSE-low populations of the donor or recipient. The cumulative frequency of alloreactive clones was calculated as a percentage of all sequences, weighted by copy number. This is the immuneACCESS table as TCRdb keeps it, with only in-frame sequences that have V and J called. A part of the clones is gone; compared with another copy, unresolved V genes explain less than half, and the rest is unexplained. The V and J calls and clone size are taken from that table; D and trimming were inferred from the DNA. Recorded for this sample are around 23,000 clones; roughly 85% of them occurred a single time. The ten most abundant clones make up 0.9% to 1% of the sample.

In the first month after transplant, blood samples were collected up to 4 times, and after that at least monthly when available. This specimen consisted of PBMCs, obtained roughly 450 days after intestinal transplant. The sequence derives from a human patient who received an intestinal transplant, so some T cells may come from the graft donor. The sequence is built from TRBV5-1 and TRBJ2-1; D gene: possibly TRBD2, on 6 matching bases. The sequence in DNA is TGCGCCAGCAGCTTGGAGGGGCTAGCGAGTGAGCAGTTCTTC. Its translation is CASSLEGLASEQFF.